This entry features one T cell receptor beta chain sequence. The antigen remains undetermined. An end of the junction does not agree with germline; a read error may underlie this. The germline V gene encodes CDR1 SGHTA and CDR2 FQGNSA. This CDR3 is built from 12 residues. Researchers ran the PCR with 60 Vbeta and 13 Jbeta primers. Source study methods: In a later analysis, of tens of millions of unique beta chains, approximately 10 million appeared in at least two donors. Profiling relied on immunoSEQ multiplex PCR, and the TCRdb table lists in-frame clones only, not all of them. V, J and clone size derive from that table, while D and trimming were established from the DNA sequence. Of about 92,000 clones detected, just under 70% appear once; the ten largest clones hold more than 2.5%. This entry comes from a study of cytomegalovirus exposure and HLA in healthy donors. Study-level information: Roughly 89 million unique TCR sequences came from HLA-typed donors in an early release.

Study-wide findings and caveats: There were several of the most significant clusters that appeared linked to common viral pathogens in a later analysis.

This chain links TRBV7-2 with TRBJ1-6, with 7 nucleotides matching TRBD1. This TCR was recovered from a man aged 50 to 60 in good health and CMV-seronegative. Sequencing input: PBMCs. The CDR3 here is CASSLADRALVF. The CDR3 DNA reads TGTGCCAGCAGCTTAGCCGACAGGGCGCTTGTCTTT.